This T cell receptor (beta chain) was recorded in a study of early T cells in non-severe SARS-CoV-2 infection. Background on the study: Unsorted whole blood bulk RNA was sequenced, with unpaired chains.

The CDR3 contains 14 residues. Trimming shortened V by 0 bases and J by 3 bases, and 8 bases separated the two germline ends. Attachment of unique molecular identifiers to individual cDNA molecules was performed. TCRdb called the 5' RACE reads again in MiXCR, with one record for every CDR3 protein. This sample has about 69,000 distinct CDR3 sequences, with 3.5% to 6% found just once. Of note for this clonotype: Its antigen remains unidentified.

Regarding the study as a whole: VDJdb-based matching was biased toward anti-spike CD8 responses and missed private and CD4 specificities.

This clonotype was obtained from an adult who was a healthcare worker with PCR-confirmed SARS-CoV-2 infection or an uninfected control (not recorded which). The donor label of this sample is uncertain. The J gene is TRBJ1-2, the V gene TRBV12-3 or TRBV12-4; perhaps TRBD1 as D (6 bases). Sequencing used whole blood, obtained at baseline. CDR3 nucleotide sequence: TGTGCCAGCAGTTTAGCCGGACAGTACTATGGCTACACCTTC. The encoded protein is CASSLAGQYYGYTF.